The present T cell receptor beta chain was sequenced within a study of blood T cell repertoires in COVID-19. Across the whole study: Nucleic acid was either cDNA or gDNA, and it came from T cells, B-cell-depleted T cells, or PBMCs.

Enrolment of Seattle patients took place during active infection, and they were followed longitudinally. The germline CDR1 and CDR2 sequences are MNHEY and SVGEGT. V lost 2 bases to trimming and J lost 3 bases, with 8 bases between them. This CDR3 has 14 amino acids. Original data processing: For nucleated cells, counts were estimated from reference gene primer amplification. The assay was immunoSEQ multiplex PCR, and TCRdb's table has in-frame clones only and misses some. V, J and clone size derive from that table, while D and trimming were established from the DNA sequence. Among roughly 310,000 clones listed, roughly 90% were seen once.

Source material: peripheral blood. The genes are TRBV6-2 or TRBV6-3 and TRBJ1-5, with D possibly matching TRBD1 (5 bases). This receptor was identified in a woman in her twenties or thirties with COVID-19, enrolled during active disease. The CDR3 here is CASSYEQDNQPQHF. CDR3 in DNA: TGTGCCAGCAGTTACGAACAGGACAATCAGCCCCAGCATTTT.